Following are 2 T cell receptor beta chains from one sample sequenced in a study of cytomegalovirus exposure and HLA in healthy donors. The PCR was carried out with 60 Vbeta primers and 13 Jbeta primers. Measured with immunoSEQ multiplex PCR; TCRdb has only the in-frame clones, and not every one. The table has 200,000 or so clones, around 85% seen once; the top ten hold 0.22%. Specimen: PBMCs. The receptors shown here come from a girl aged 2-10 years in good health and CMV-seronegative.

The V gene is TRBV19, the J gene TRBJ1-5; D not certain. CDR3 length: 12 residues. Trimming stripped 10 bases from V and 3 bases from J, with 10 bases between. Germline V gene sequence: CDR1 LNHDA, CDR2 SQIVND (reference sequence). This CDR3 reads CATSEYNQPQHF. DNA of the CDR3: TGTGCCACGAGCGAATACAATCAGCCCCAGCATTTT.

The rearrangement uses TRBV11-2 and TRBJ2-5; a possible D gene is TRBD2 (6 bases). V lost 1 base, J lost 1 base, and 10 bases lay in between. The CDR3 loop spans 15 amino acids. Germline loops: CDR1 SGHAT, CDR2 FQNNGV. This CDR3 reads CASSLGGLLQETQYF. The CDR3 DNA follows: TGTGCCAGCAGCTTAGGCGGACTACTCCAAGAGACCCAGTACTTC.